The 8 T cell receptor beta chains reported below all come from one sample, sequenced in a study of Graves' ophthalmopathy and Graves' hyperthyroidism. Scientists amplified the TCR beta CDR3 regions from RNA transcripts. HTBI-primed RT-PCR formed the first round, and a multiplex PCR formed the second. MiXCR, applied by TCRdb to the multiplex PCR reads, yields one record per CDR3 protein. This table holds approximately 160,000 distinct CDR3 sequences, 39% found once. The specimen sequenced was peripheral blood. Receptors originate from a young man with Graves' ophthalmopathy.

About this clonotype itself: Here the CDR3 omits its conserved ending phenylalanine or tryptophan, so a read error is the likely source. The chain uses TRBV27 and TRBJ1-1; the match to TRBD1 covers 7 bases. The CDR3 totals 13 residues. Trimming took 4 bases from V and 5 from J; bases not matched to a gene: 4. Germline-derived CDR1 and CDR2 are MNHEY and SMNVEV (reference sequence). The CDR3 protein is CASSSRGSTEAFS. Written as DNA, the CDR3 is TGTGCCAGCAGTTCCAGGGGGTCTACTGAAGCTTTCTCT.

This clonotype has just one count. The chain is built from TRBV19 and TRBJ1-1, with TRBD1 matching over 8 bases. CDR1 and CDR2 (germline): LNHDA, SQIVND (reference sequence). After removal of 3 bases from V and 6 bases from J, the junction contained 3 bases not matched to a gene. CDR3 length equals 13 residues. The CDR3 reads CASSIQGAAEAFF. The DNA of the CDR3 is TGTGCCAGTAGTATCCAGGGGGCGGCTGAAGCTTTCTTT.

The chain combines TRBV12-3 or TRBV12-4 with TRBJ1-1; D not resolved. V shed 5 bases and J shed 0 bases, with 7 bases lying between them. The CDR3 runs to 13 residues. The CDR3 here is CASSDPLNTEAFF. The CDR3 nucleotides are TGTGCCAGCAGTGATCCTTTGAACACTGAAGCTTTCTTT.

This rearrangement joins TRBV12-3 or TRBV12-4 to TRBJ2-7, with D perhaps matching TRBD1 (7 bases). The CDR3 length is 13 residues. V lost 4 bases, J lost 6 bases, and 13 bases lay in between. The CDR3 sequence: CASSSTGRREQYF. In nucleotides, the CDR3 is TGTGCCAGCAGTTCGACAGGGAGGCGCGAGCAGTACTTC.

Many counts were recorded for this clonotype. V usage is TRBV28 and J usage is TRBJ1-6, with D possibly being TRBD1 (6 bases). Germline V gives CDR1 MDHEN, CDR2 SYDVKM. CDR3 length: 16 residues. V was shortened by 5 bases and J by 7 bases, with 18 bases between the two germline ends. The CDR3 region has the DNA TGTGCCAGCAGTCCCCCCAGGGGCTACCTAAATTCACCCCTCCACTTT. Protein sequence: CASSPPRGYLNSPLHF.

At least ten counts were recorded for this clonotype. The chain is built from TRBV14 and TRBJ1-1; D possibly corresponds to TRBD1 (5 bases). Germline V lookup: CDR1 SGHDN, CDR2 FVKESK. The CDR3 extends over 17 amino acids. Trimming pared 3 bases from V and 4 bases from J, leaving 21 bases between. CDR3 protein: CASSHLFGAGSGTEAFF. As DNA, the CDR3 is TGTGCCAGCAGCCACCTATTTGGGGCCGGGAGTGGCACTGAAGCTTTCTTT.

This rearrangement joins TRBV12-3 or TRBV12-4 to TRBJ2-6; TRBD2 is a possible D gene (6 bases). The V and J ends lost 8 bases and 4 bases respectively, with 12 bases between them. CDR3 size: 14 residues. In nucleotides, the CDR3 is TGTGCCAGCGGGACTGCGGTCGGGGCCAACGTCCTGACTTTC. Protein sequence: CASGTAVGANVLTF.

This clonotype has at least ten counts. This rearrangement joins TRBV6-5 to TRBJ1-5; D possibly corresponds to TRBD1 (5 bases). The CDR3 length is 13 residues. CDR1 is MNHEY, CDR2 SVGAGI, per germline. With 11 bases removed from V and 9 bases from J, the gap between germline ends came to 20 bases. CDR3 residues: CASGGRGWAPQHF. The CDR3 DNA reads TGTGCCTCGGGGGGAAGGGGTTGGGCGCCCCAGCATTTT.